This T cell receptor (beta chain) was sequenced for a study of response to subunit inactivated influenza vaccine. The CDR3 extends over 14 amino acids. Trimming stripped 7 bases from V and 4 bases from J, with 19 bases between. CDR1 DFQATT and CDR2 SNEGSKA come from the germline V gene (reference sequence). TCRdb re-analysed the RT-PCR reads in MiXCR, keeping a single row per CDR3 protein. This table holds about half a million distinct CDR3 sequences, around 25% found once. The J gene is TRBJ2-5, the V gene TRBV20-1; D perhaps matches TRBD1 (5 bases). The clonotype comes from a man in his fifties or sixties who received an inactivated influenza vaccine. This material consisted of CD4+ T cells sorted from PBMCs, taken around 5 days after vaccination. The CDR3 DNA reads TGCAGTGGCATATATGGACATACGGGAGAGACCCAGTACTTC. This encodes CSGIYGHTGETQYF.